This TCR beta chain was observed in a study of T cells in Graves' hyperthyroidism and ophthalmopathy. Overall study results and limits: In the blood, most expanded thyroid clonotypes above 0.001 appeared as well.

This clonotype appeared a few times. Antigen: not known. Researchers amplified the TCR beta CDR3 regions from RNA transcripts. The TCR CDR3 first-round RT-PCR relied on the HTBI primer set. MiXCR, run by TCRdb on the multiplex PCR reads, gives a single entry per CDR3 protein. The data contain about half a million distinct CDR3 sequences, about 15% of them seen just once; the ten biggest clones take up roughly 29%. Trimming took 5 bases from V and 0 from J, leaving 8 bases between them. CDR3 size: 14 residues. Germline values: CDR1 SGHTA, CDR2 FQGNSA. This chain joins TRBV7-2 and TRBJ2-4, with D possibly TRBD2 on 5 matching bases. The sequencing input was blood. The source is a woman under 40 with Graves' ophthalmopathy. The CDR3 reads CASSDGLAKNIQYF. DNA of the CDR3: TGTGCCAGCAGCGATGGACTAGCCAAAAACATTCAGTACTTC.